This TCR beta chain is from a study of blood T cell repertoires in COVID-19. The protocol was immunoSEQ multiplex PCR, while the TCRdb copy is restricted to in-frame clones and leaves out a portion. The data contain around 220,000 clones, around 83% of them singletons. Self-reported history from a screening survey and questionnaire set each donor's cohort. The sample taken for sequencing was PBMCs or T cells enriched from blood (not recorded which). The source is a woman between 40 and 55 years old who had recovered from COVID-19.

The CDR3 here is CASSLQGNNEKLFF. CDR3 bases: TGTGCCAGCAGCCTTCAGGGAAATAATGAAAAACTGTTTTTT. The chain is built from TRBV3-1 (or the pseudogene TRBV3-2) and TRBJ1-4, with D possibly TRBD1 on 5 matching bases. V lost 4 bases, J lost 4 bases, and 10 bases lay in between. The CDR3 totals 14 residues. Germline assignment: CDR1 LGHDT and CDR2 YNNKEL (reference sequence).